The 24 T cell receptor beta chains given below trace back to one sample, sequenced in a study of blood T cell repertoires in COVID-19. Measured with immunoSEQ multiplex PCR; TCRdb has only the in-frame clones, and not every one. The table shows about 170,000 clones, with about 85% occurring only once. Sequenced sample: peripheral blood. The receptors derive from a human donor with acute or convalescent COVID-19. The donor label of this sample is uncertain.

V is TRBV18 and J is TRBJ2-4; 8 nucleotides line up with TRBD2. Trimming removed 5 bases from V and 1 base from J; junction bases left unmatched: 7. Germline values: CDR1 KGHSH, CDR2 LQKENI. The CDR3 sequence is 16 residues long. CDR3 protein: CASSGNRGGAKNIQYF. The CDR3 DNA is TGTGCCAGCTCAGGTAACCGGGGGGGCGCCAAAAACATTCAGTACTTC.

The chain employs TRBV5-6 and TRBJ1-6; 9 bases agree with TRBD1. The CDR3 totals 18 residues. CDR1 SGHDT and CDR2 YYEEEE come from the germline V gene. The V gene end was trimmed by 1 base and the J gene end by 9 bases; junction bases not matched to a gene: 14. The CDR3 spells CASSLFVPRDRAISPLHF. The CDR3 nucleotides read TGTGCCAGCAGCTTGTTTGTTCCGCGGGACAGGGCGATTTCACCCCTCCACTTT. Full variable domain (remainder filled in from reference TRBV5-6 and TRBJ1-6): DAGVTQSPTHLIKTRGQQVTLRCSPKSGHDTVSWYQQALGQGPQFIFQYYEEEERQRGNFPDRFSGHQFPNYSSELNVNALLLGDSALYLCASSLFVPRDRAISPLHFGNGTRLTVT.

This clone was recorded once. The CDR3 DNA reads TGTGCCAGCAGCCCTCGAGGTGGGGGACAGGGGGCTCGGGGTGAGCAGTACTTC. Its protein is CASSPRGGGQGARGEQYF. The chain links TRBV7-2 to TRBJ2-7; TRBD1 matches 12 bases. Germline lookup yields CDR1 SGHTA and CDR2 FQGNSA. The CDR3 runs 18 residues. Trimming cost V 5 bases and J 7 bases; bases outside gene matches: 18.

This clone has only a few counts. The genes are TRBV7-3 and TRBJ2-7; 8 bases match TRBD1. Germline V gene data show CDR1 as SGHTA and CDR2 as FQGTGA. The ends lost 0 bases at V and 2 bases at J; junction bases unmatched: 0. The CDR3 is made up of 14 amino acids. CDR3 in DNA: TGTGCCAGCAGCTTAACACAGGGGGCCTACGAGCAGTACTTC. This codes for CASSLTQGAYEQYF.

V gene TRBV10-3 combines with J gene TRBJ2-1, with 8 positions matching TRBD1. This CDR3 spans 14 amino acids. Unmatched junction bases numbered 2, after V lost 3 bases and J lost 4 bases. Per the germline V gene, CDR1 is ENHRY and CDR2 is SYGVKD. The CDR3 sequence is CAISDRGRYNEQFF. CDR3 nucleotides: TGTGCCATCAGTGACAGGGGGCGTTACAATGAGCAGTTCTTC.

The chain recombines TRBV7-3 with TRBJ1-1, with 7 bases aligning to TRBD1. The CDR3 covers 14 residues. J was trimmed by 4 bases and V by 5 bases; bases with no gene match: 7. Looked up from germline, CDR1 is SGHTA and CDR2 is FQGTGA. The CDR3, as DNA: TGTGCCAGCAGCAAGACAGGGCTCGTCACTGAAGCTTTCTTT. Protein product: CASSKTGLVTEAFF.

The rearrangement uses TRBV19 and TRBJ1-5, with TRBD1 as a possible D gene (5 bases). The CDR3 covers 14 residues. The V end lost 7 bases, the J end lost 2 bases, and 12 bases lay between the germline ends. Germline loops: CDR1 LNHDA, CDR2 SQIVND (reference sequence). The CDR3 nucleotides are TGTGCCAGTACCCGACAGCAGGGCAATCAGCCCCAGCATTTT. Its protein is CASTRQQGNQPQHF.

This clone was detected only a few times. Written as DNA, the CDR3 is TGTGCCACCAGTGACACCGGGACAGGCCTGGGAGGCTACACCTTC. This codes for CATSDTGTGLGGYTF. This chain uses TRBV24-1 with TRBJ1-2; the match to TRBD1 covers 8 bases. Germline-derived CDR1 and CDR2 are KGHDR and SFDVKD. This CDR3 comprises 15 residues. The J segment lost 8 bases and the V segment lost 4 bases, leaving 11 bases of the junction unmatched.

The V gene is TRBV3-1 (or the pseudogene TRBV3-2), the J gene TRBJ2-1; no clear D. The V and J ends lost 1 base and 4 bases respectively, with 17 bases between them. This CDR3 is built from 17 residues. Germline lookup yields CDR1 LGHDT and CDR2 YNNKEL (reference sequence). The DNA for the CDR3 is TGTGCCAGCAGCCAAGGTAACCTCGCGGTTCCTTACAATGAGCAGTTCTTC. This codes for CASSQGNLAVPYNEQFF.

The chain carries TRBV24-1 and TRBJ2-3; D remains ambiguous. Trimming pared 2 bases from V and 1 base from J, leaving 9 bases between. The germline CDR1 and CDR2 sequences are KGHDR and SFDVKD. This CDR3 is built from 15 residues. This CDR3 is CATSDSKRRTDTQYF. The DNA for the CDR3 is TGTGCCACCAGTGATTCTAAGCGCCGCACAGATACGCAGTATTTT.

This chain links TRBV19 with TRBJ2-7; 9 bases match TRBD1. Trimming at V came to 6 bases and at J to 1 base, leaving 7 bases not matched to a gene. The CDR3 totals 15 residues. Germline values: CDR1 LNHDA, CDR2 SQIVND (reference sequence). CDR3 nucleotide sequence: TGTGCCAGTAGAAGGTCGGACAGGGGTTCCTACGAGCAGTACTTC. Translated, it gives CASRRSDRGSYEQYF.

CDR3 residues: CASSQGSGSYGYTF. Here the CDR3 DNA reads TGCGCCAGCAGCCAAGGATCCGGGAGCTATGGCTACACCTTC. The chain couples TRBV4-3 to TRBJ1-2; D uncertain. The CDR3 is 14 amino acids. Germline CDR1 LGHNA, CDR2 YSLEER. Between the trimmed V and J ends, which lost 1 base and 4 bases, there was a span of 10 bases.

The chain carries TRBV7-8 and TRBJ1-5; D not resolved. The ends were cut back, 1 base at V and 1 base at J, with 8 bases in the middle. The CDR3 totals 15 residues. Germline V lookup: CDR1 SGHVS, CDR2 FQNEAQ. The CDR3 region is CASSLVGRSNQPQHF. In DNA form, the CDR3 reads TGTGCCAGCAGCTTAGTCGGCAGGAGCAATCAGCCCCAGCATTTT.

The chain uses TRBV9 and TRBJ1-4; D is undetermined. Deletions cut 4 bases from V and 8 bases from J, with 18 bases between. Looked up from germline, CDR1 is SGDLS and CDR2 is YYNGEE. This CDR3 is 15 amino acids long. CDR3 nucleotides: TGTGCCAGCAGCTTAGGGAACCAGGCCCCCGAAAAACTGTTTTTT. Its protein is CASSLGNQAPEKLFF.

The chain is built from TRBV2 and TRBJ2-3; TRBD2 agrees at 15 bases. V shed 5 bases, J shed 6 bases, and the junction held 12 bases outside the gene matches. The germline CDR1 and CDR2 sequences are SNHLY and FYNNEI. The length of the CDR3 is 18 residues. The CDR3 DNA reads TGTGCCAGCAGTTTACGGACTAGCGGGGGGGTGGGTACGGATACGCAGTATTTT. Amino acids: CASSLRTSGGVGTDTQYF.

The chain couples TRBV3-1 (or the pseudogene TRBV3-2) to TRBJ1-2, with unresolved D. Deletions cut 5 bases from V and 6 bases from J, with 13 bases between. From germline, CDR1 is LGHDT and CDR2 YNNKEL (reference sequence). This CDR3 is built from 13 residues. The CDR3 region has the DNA TGTGCCAGCAGCTTCCGGGTTAGAAATGGCTACACCTTC. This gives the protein CASSFRVRNGYTF.

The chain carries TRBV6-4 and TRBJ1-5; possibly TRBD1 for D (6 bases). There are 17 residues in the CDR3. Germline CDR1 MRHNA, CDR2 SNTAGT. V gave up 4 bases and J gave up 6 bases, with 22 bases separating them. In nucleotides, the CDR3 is TGTGCCAGCAGTGCCCTGATCCTGATGGGACACGCTCAGCCCCAGCATTTT. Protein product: CASSALILMGHAQPQHF.

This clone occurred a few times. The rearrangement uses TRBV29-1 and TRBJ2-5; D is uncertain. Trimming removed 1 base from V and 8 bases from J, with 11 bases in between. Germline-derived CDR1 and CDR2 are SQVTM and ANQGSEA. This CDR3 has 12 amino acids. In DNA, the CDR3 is TGCAGCGTTGAAGTCAGTCCTTTAACCCAGTACTTC. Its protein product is CSVEVSPLTQYF.

The CDR3 DNA is TGTGCCAGCAGCCCACAGAGAAACTATGGCTACACCTTC. The encoded protein is CASSPQRNYGYTF. The chain uses TRBV14 and TRBJ1-2, with D uncertain. Deletions cut 4 bases from V and 2 bases from J, with 8 bases between. This CDR3 has 13 amino acids. Germline loops: CDR1 SGHDN, CDR2 FVKESK.

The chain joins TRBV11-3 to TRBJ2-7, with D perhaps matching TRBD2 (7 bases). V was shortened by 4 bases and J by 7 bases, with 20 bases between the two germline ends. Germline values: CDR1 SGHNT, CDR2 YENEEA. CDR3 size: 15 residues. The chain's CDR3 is CASSSRGGASEEQYF. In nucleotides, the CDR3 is TGTGCCAGCAGCTCGAGGGGGGGCGCTTCGGAAGAGCAGTACTTC.

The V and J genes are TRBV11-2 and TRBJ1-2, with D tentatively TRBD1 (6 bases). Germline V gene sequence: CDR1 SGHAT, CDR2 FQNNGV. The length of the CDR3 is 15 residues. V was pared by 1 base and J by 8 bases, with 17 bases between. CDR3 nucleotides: TGTGCCAGCAGCTTAGGACCCCAGGGGATGTGGGGCTACACCTTC. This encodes CASSLGPQGMWGYTF. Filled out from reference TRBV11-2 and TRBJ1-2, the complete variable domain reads EAGVAQSPRYKIIEKRQSVAFWCNPISGHATLYWYQQILGQGPKLLIQFQNNGVVDDSQLPKDRFSAERLKGVDSTLKIQPAKLEDSAVYLCASSLGPQGMWGYTFGSGTRLTVV.

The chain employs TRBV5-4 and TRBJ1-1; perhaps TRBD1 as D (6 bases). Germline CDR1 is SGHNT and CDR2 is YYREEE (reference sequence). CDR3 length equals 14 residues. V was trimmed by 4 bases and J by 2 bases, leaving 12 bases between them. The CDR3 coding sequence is TGTGCCAGCAGCGGGGGACACCTTAACACTGAAGCTTTCTTT. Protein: CASSGGHLNTEAFF.

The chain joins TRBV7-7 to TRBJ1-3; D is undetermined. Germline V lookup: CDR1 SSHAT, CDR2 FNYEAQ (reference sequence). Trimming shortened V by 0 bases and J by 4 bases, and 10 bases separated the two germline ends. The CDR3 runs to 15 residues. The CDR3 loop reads CASSLALSFGNTIYF. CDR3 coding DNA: TGTGCCAGCAGCTTAGCGCTATCTTTCGGAAACACCATATATTTT.

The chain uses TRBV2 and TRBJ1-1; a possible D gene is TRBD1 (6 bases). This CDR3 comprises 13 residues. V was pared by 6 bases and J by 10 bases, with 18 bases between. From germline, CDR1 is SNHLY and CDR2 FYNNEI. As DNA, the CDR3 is TGTGCCAGCAGCCTAGACAGGACCCTTCCAGCTTTCTTT. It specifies CASSLDRTLPAFF.